These T cell receptor beta chains were read from a single sample in a study of blood T cell repertoires in COVID-19. Using immunoSEQ multiplex PCR, the repertoire was profiled, and TCRdb retains in-frame clones only, with some absent. This table has 65,000 to 90,000 clones, 65% to 90% appearing once. The sample comprised peripheral blood. The receptors shown here come from a woman aged 55-70 years with acute or convalescent COVID-19. Both conserved end residues are part of each CDR3. A D gene is named only where the DNA matches it firmly. Some rows have no size entry. The others give once, few or many, or a class for an expanded clone.

J gene	clone size	D gene	V gene	CDR3 protein	CDR3 DNA
TRBJ2-7	NA	NA	TRBV6-5	CASSQAGDEQYF	TGTGCCAGCTCCCAAGCCGGGGACGAGCAGTACTTC
TRBJ2-2	NA	TRBD2	TRBV3-1/TRBV3-2	CASSQDPAGGPTGELFF	TGTGCCAGCAGCCAAGATCCAGCGGGGGGGCCCACCGGGGAGCTGTTTTTT
TRBJ1-1	NA	NA	TRBV18	CASSRQNRNTEAFF	TGTGCCAGCTCACGCCAGAATCGGAACACTGAAGCTTTCTTT
TRBJ1-6	NA	NA	TRBV7-9	CASSSDSRNSPLHF	TGTGCCAGCAGCTCCGACAGCCGCAATTCACCCCTCCACTTT
TRBJ1-6	NA	NA	TRBV4-1	CASSQDRGGPLHF	TGCGCCAGCAGCCAAGATAGAGGGGGACCCCTCCACTTT
TRBJ2-7	NA	TRBD1	TRBV19	CATGTGENEQYF	TGTGCCACCGGGACAGGGGAGAACGAGCAGTACTTC
TRBJ1-5	NA	NA	TRBV10-3	CAISEAIGNQPQHF	TGTGCCATCAGTGAGGCGATAGGCAATCAGCCCCAGCATTTT
TRBJ2-2	NA	TRBD2	TRBV11-3	CASSFGLAGGIGELFF	TGTGCCAGCAGCTTCGGACTAGCGGGGGGAATCGGGGAGCTGTTTTTT
TRBJ1-4	NA	NA	TRBV6-6	CASNRMGGDGEKLFF	TGTGCCAGCAACAGAATGGGAGGGGATGGTGAAAAACTGTTTTTT
TRBJ2-2	NA	TRBD2	TRBV15	CATSRDPGGRAGELFF	TGTGCCACCAGCAGAGATCCGGGGGGGCGCGCCGGGGAGCTGTTTTTT
TRBJ2-2	once	NA	TRBV5-4	CASSLERGYSGELFF	TGTGCCAGCAGCTTGGAGAGGGGGTATAGCGGGGAGCTGTTTTTT
TRBJ1-2	once	NA	TRBV5-1	CASTFGASDYGYTF	TGCGCCAGCACCTTTGGGGCATCGGACTATGGCTACACCTTC
TRBJ1-2	once	TRBD1	TRBV7-9	CASSYQQGTYGYTF	TGTGCCAGCAGCTATCAACAGGGGACTTATGGCTACACCTTC
TRBJ2-4	NA	TRBD2	TRBV5-1	CASSWGTSGGVGQNIQYF	TGCGCCAGCAGCTGGGGGACTAGCGGGGGAGTTGGTCAAAACATTCAGTACTTC
TRBJ2-7	NA	TRBD1	TRBV29-1	CSVEGTGGAYEQYF	TGCAGCGTTGAAGGGACAGGGGGGGCCTACGAGCAGTACTTC
TRBJ2-5	once	TRBD1	TRBV10-2	CASSETGGETQYF	TGCGCCAGCAGTGAAACAGGGGGAGAGACCCAGTACTTC
TRBJ2-3	NA	NA	TRBV18	CASSPRIRSTDTQYF	TGTGCCAGCTCACCACGAATCAGAAGCACAGATACGCAGTATTTT
TRBJ2-3	once	TRBD2	TRBV5-6	CASITFSGLGTDTQYF	TGTGCCAGCATCACCTTTAGCGGGCTAGGCACAGATACGCAGTATTTT
TRBJ1-1	NA	TRBD1	TRBV7-9	CASSLSSQGAWIGEAFF	TGTGCCAGCAGCTTATCGAGTCAGGGGGCTTGGATCGGTGAAGCTTTCTTT
TRBJ2-3	few	TRBD1	TRBV11-2	CASSSLRGPTDTQYF	TGTGCCAGCAGTTCTCTGAGGGGGCCCACAGATACGCAGTATTTT
TRBJ1-5	NA	NA	TRBV11-2	CASSPPRGFSNQPQHF	TGTGCCAGCAGCCCCCCCCGGGGTTTTAGCAATCAGCCCCAGCATTTT
TRBJ2-7	NA	NA	TRBV4-1	CASSQDRRVGEQYF	TGCGCCAGCAGCCAAGATAGGAGGGTAGGCGAGCAGTACTTC
TRBJ1-1	NA	TRBD1	TRBV19	CASSTTGVGTEAFF	TGTGCCAGTAGCACCACAGGGGTAGGAACTGAAGCTTTCTTT
TRBJ1-4	NA	NA	TRBV30	CAWMGQGREKLFF	TGTGCCTGGATGGGGCAGGGGAGAGAAAAACTGTTTTTT
TRBJ1-3	NA	NA	TRBV4-1	CASSQETTTFSGNTIYF	TGCGCCAGCAGCCAAGAGACGACGACTTTCTCTGGAAACACCATATATTTT
TRBJ1-1	few	NA	TRBV7-8	CASRETDSRIQAFF	TGTGCCAGCAGGGAAACGGACAGTCGTATTCAAGCTTTCTTT
TRBJ1-3	once	NA	TRBV3-1/TRBV3-2	CASSQDRGSGNTIYF	TGTGCCAGCAGCCAAGACAGGGGCTCTGGAAACACCATATATTTT
TRBJ1-2	few	TRBD1	TRBV11-2	CASSLQDRAGYGYTF	TGTGCCAGCAGCCTCCAGGACAGGGCCGGCTATGGCTACACCTTC
TRBJ1-1	NA	TRBD1	TRBV5-6	CASSLVQGGITEAFF	TGTGCCAGCAGCTTGGTACAGGGGGGAATCACTGAAGCTTTCTTT
TRBJ2-6	NA	TRBD1	TRBV30	CAWRATGSGANVLTF	TGTGCCTGGAGGGCGACAGGGTCAGGGGCCAACGTCCTGACTTTC
TRBJ1-3	NA	TRBD1	TRBV30	CAWIPGTGGFGNTIYF	TGTGCCTGGATTCCAGGGACAGGGGGATTTGGAAACACCATATATTTT
TRBJ1-2	once	TRBD1	TRBV4-1	CASSQGPTGGNGYTF	TGCGCCAGCAGCCAAGGCCCGACAGGGGGCAATGGCTACACCTTC